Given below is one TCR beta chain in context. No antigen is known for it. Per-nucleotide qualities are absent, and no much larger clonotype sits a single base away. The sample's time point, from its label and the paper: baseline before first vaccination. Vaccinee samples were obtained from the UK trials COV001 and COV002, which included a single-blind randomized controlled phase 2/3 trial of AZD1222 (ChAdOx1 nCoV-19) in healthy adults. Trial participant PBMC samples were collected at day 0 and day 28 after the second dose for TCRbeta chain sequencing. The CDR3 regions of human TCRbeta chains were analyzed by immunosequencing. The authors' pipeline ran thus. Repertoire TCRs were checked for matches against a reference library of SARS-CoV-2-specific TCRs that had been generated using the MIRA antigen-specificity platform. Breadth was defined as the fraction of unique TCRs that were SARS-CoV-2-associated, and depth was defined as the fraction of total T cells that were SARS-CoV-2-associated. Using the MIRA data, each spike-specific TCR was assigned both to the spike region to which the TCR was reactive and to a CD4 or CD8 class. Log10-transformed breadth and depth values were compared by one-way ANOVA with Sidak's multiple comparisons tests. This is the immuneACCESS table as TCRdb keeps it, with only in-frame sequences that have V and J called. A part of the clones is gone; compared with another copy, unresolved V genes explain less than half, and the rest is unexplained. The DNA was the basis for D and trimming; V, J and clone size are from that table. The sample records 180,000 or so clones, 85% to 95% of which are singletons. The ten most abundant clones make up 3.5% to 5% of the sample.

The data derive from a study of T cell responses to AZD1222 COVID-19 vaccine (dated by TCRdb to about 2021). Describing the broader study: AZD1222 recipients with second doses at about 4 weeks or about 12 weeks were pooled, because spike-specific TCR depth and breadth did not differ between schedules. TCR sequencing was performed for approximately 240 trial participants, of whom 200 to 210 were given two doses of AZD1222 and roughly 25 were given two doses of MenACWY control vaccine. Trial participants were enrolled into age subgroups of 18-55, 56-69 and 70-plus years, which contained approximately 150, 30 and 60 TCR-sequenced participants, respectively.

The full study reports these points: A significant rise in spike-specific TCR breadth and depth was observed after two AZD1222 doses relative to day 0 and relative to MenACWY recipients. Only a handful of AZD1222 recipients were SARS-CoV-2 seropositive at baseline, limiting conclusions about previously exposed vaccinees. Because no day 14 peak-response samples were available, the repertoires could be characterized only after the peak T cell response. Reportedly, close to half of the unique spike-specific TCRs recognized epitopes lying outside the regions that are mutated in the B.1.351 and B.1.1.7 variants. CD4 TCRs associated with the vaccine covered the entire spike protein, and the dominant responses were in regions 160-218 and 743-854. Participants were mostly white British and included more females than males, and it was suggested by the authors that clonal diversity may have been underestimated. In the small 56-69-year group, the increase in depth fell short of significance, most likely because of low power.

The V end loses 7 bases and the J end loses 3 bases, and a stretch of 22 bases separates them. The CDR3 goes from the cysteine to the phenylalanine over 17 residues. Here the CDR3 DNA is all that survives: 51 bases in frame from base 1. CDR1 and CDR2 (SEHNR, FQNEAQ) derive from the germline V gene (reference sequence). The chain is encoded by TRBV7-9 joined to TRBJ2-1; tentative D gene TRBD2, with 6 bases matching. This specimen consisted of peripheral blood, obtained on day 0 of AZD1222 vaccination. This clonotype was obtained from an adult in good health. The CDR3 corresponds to CASNFPRDSPSYNEQFF. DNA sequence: TGTGCCAGCAACTTTCCGCGGGACTCTCCTAGCTACAATGAGCAGTTCTTC.